This is a list of T cell receptor beta chains from one sample in a study of a mutant IDH1 vaccine in newly diagnosed glioma. Method: immunoSEQ multiplex PCR; TCRdb's copy keeps in-frame clones and lacks some. The top ten clones hold 24% of a sample with about 37,000 clones, just under 85% of them seen once. Antigens for these TCRs are unknown. Sequenced here: PBMCs, sampled from a glioma patient whose treatment included an IDH1 peptide vaccine. These receptor sequences come from a young man with glioma. Each CDR3 is given with its conserved first and last residue. Fields, in order: clone size, J gene, V gene, D gene, CDR3 DNA, CDR3 protein. The D gene is left open where the match is weak. Clone size appears in some rows only: once, few, many, or a class for an expanded clone.

>-|TRBJ1-2|TRBV14|-
TGTGCCAGCAGCCAGTCAGCCGATTATGGCTACACCTTC
CASSQSADYGYTF
>-|TRBJ1-1|TRBV28|-
TGTGCCAGCAGTTTATGGATTGGGGGCCATAACACTGAAGCTTTCTTT
CASSLWIGGHNTEAFF
>-|TRBJ2-2|TRBV30|TRBD2
TGTGCCTCCCGACTAGCGGTTAACACCGGGGAGCTGTTTTTT
CASRLAVNTGELFF
>-|TRBJ1-5|TRBV28|-
TGTGCCAGCAGTTCCCAAGAATATCAGCCCCAGCATTTT
CASSSQEYQPQHF
>-|TRBJ2-5|TRBV7-9|TRBD2
TGTGCCAGCAGCCCCCGGGGTAGCGGGGGTTCCCAAGAGACCCAGTACTTC
CASSPRGSGGSQETQYF
>-|TRBJ2-1|TRBV14|-
TGTGCCAGCAGCCAAGATGAGTTCTGGGGAGACCCCCTCAAGGAGCAGTTCTTC
CASSQDEFWGDPLKEQFF
>few|TRBJ1-1|TRBV2|-
TGTGCCAGCAGTGCCTGGGGGGGGCGAGTCACTGAAGCTTTCTTT
CASSAWGGRVTEAFF
>-|TRBJ1-6|TRBV9|-
TGTGCCAGCAGCGCGGGACCTACGACCAATTCACCCCTCCACTTT
CASSAGPTTNSPLHF
>few|TRBJ1-1|TRBV7-2|TRBD1
TGTGCCAGCAGCTTTACAGGGGGCAAGGGCACTGAAGCTTTCTTT
CASSFTGGKGTEAFF
>once|TRBJ2-1|TRBV27|TRBD1
TGTGCCAGCAGGACTAACAGGGGGGCCTACAATGAGCAGTTCTTC
CASRTNRGAYNEQFF
>-|TRBJ1-4|TRBV5-6|-
TGTGCCAGCAGCCTGGGGGCCGATGAAAAACTGTTTTTT
CASSLGADEKLFF
>-|TRBJ2-7|TRBV2|-
TGTGCCAGCAGTGAAGAACGGAGAGCATTTTACGAGCAGTACTTC
CASSEERRAFYEQYF
>-|TRBJ2-7|TRBV4-1|TRBD2
TGCGCCAGCAGCCAAGATTTGACTAGCGGGAGGGCCTACGAGCAGTACTTC
CASSQDLTSGRAYEQYF
>-|TRBJ2-7|TRBV25-1|TRBD2
TGTGCCAGCAGTCCTGGGAGCGGGGCGTCGGTGGGCGAGCAGTACTTC
CASSPGSGASVGEQYF
>-|TRBJ1-5|TRBV10-2|TRBD1
TGCGCCAGCAGTGAGAGGGGGCGCAATCAGCCCCAGCATTTT
CASSERGRNQPQHF
>-|TRBJ1-3|TRBV10-3|-
TGTGCCATCAGTGAGTCTGTAAGGGCTGGAAACACCATATATTTT
CAISESVRAGNTIYF
>-|TRBJ2-7|TRBV6-5|TRBD1
TGTGCCAGCAGTGGGACAGACGGGTACGAGCAGTACTTC
CASSGTDGYEQYF
>-|TRBJ2-7|TRBV7-2|TRBD2
TGTGCCAGCAGCTTAGCTGGGCGGGGGGCCCACTACGAGCAGTACTTC
CASSLAGRGAHYEQYF
>few|TRBJ1-1|TRBV11-3|-
TGTGCCAGCAGCTTAGGGGCAGGCAACACTGAAGCTTTCTTT
CASSLGAGNTEAFF
>-|TRBJ2-5|TRBV7-9|TRBD1
TGTGCCAGCAGCCCCCGGACAGGGGTGGTCGAAGAGACCCAGTACTTC
CASSPRTGVVEETQYF
>-|TRBJ1-1|TRBV10-2|-
TGCGCCAGCAGTGAGTCGGGACGGATGAACACTGAAGCTTTCTTT
CASSESGRMNTEAFF
>-|TRBJ2-7|TRBV10-3|TRBD1
TGTGCCATCAGTGGAGGTTTAGGGGGCTCGGCGGGCGAGCAGTACTTC
CAISGGLGGSAGEQYF
>-|TRBJ1-2|TRBV29-1|TRBD1
TGCAGCACCGGGACAGCAGACAACTATGGCTACACCTTC
CSTGTADNYGYTF
>-|TRBJ1-2|TRBV2|TRBD1
TGTGCCAGCAGAGACGGGACAGTACTTAACTATGGCTACACCTTC
CASRDGTVLNYGYTF
>-|TRBJ1-4|TRBV28|-
TGTGCCAGCAGTCTCCGGACATCAACTAATGAAAAACTGTTTTTT
CASSLRTSTNEKLFF
>-|TRBJ1-1|TRBV4-3|-
TGCGCCAGCAGCCCCTCAGAGAGGGTGAGCCCTGAAGCTTTCTTT
CASSPSERVSPEAFF
>-|TRBJ2-1|TRBV13|TRBD2
TGTGCCAGCAGCTTAGTCTCCAGTCCGGGACTAGCGAGCCATGAGCAGTTCTTC
CASSLVSSPGLASHEQFF
>few|TRBJ1-1|TRBV6-1|-
TGTGCCAGCAGAGAACAGGGTTGGGCTTTCTTT
CASREQGWAFF
>-|TRBJ1-4|TRBV5-6|-
TGTGCCAGCAGCTGGGCCGGAACAGGAGATGAAAAACTGTTTTTT
CASSWAGTGDEKLFF
>-|TRBJ2-3|TRBV14|TRBD2
TGTGCCAGCAGCCCCCGGACTAGCGGGAGCCCCACAGATACGCAGTATTTT
CASSPRTSGSPTDTQYF
>-|TRBJ1-1|TRBV29-1|-
TGCAGCGCTCTCGAGGGGGAAACTGAAGCTTTCTTT
CSALEGETEAFF
>-|TRBJ2-2|TRBV15|-
TGTGCCACCAGCGTTAGTCGCGGGGAGCTGTTTTTT
CATSVSRGELFF
>-|TRBJ1-4|TRBV2|-
TGTGCCAGCGGCTTGAGTGCTAATGAAAAACTGTTTTTT
CASGLSANEKLFF
>-|TRBJ1-4|TRBV5-4|-
TGTGCCAGCAGCTTGGGAGACGGTGGTGAAAAACTGTTTTTT
CASSLGDGGEKLFF
>-|TRBJ1-1|TRBV30|-
TGTGCCTGGAGGGCTGGGGTACAGAGGGCCACTGAAGCTTTCTTT
CAWRAGVQRATEAFF
>-|TRBJ1-3|TRBV5-1|-
TGCGCCAGCAGCGTTACAGGGTCTGGAAACACCATATATTTT
CASSVTGSGNTIYF
>-|TRBJ1-2|TRBV18|-
TGTGCCAGCTCACTGGCGGGATCGGATGACTATGGCTACACCTTC
CASSLAGSDDYGYTF
>few|TRBJ1-5|TRBV2|-
TGTGCCAGCAGTGGAGTGCGCCCGTCCCAGCATTTT
CASSGVRPSQHF
>once|TRBJ1-5|TRBV7-2|-
TGTGCCAGCAGCAAGATTCTAAGGGGCAGCTATAGCAATCAGCCCCAGCATTTT
CASSKILRGSYSNQPQHF
>-|TRBJ2-3|TRBV30|-
TGTGCCTGGAGCAGGGGGCGACGGCTAGCGGGACCTACAGATACGCAGTATTTT
CAWSRGRRLAGPTDTQYF
>few|TRBJ1-1|TRBV12-5|-
TGTGCTAGTGGTTTGGTAGGTAGAACAGACGAAGCTTTCTTT
CASGLVGRTDEAFF
>-|TRBJ2-5|TRBV30|-
TGTGCCTGGAGTAAAAAGATGGCGGGGGCGCTGGGAATGGAGACCCAGTACTTC
CAWSKKMAGALGMETQYF
>few|TRBJ1-4|TRBV7-9|-
TGTGCCAGCAGCTTATCAGGGGCTGAAAAACTGTTTTTT
CASSLSGAEKLFF